Described below is a single T cell receptor (beta chain) sequence and its context. The specificity of this receptor is unknown. No per-base quality is available; no much larger clone lies one base away. The data stem from a study of CD8 T cells in ankylosing spondylitis (dated by TCRdb to between 2016 and 2019). Regarding the complete study: To find TCR variants linked to disease, the study profiled T cell receptor beta repertoires in ankylosing spondylitis patients and healthy donors. The full study cohort was made up of about two dozen ankylosing spondylitis patients and fewer than 120 healthy donors. Samples of peripheral blood were taken, and for ankylosing spondylitis patients, synovial fluid was collected as well.

The CDR1 and CDR2 encoded by the germline V gene (reference sequence) are SSHAT and FNYEAQ. The junction carries 17 bases between V and J, which are trimmed by 5 bases and 2 bases respectively. The cysteine opens and the phenylalanine closes a CDR3 of 16 amino acids. The only DNA kept is the CDR3, 48 bases in frame from the first base. This sample was sequenced with an Illumina HiSeq 2500. Quantitative 5'-RACE with molecular barcodes was the method used to prepare the TCR beta libraries. The original pipeline was this. A new computational method, built on a probabilistic model of VDJ rearrangement, was used to identify disease-linked TCR variants. In-frame beta chains were kept once TCRdb had trimmed the public reads at Q25 with fastp and called clones with MiXCR. Merged by CDR3 protein, the rows form single entries marked with the most common genes and DNA. The V and J calls and clone size are TCRdb's, not the authors'. The table for this sample lists about 96,000 distinct CDR3 sequences; around 30% of them were counted only once. Nearly 60% of the sample belongs to the ten largest clones.

Results and caveats for the whole study, not just this receptor: According to the report, matched synovial fluid samples from ankylosing spondylitis patients were significantly enriched for the disease-linked clones. Some TCR beta motif variants had previously been reported in synovial fluid and blood of reactive arthritis patients, which suggested common disease-initiation mechanisms. A TCR beta motif made up of several highly homologous amino acid variants appeared to be characteristic of blood from ankylosing spondylitis patients. A CD8+ phenotype was shown by the disease-linked clones, which were found at relatively low frequencies in peripheral blood.

This receptor chain uses TRBV7-7 and TRBJ2-3, with the D gene uncertain. The TCR comes from a male donor with ankylosing spondylitis or in good health (not recorded which). The sequenced sample was blood, either unsorted or a sorted T cell fraction (not recorded which). The nucleotide sequence is TGTGCCAGCAGCCCATCCTCGAACACTATCACAGATACGCAGTATTTT. This encodes CASSPSSNTITDTQYF.